The 26 T cell receptor beta chains below all came from one sample that was sequenced in a study of OX40 agonist ivuxolimab in advanced cancers. The table came from immunoSEQ multiplex PCR; TCRdb's copy has only in-frame clones and leaves some out. The sample lists 55,000 to 75,000 clones; 85% were seen once. The sequenced sample was CD4+ or CD8+ T cells sorted from blood, obtained in a trial of the OX40 agonist ivuxolimab. These receptor sequences come from an adult with an advanced solid tumor such as melanoma, head and neck, liver or kidney cancer.

This clone was picked up one time. This chain joins TRBV19 and TRBJ2-7, with 10 nucleotides matching TRBD2. The germline V gene has CDR1 LNHDA and CDR2 SQIVND (reference sequence). The CDR3 totals 18 residues. The trim removed 3 bases at V and 2 bases at J, leaving 13 bases unmatched. CDR3 coding DNA: TGTGCCAGTAGTATGGGTCTAGCGGGGGCGAAACTTACCTACGAGCAGTACTTC. It translates to CASSMGLAGAKLTYEQYF.

This chain joins TRBV7-3 and TRBJ1-2; TRBD1 agrees at 8 bases. The CDR3 contains 15 residues. The V segment lost 5 bases and the J segment 2 bases; nucleotides outside the gene matches: 7. Germline assignment: CDR1 SGHTA and CDR2 FQGTGA. Here the CDR3 DNA reads TGTGCCAGCAGCAACGACAGGGGACTAAACTATGGCTACACCTTC. Its protein is CASSNDRGLNYGYTF.

V gene TRBV7-9 combines with J gene TRBJ2-3; the D is unclear. From germline, CDR1 is SEHNR and CDR2 FQNEAQ (reference sequence). CDR3 length equals 12 residues. Deletions cut 4 bases from V and 2 bases from J, with 4 bases between. Here the CDR3 reads CASSYTTDTQYF. The CDR3 nucleotides are TGTGCCAGCAGCTATACCACAGATACGCAGTATTTT.

The rearrangement joins TRBV28 to TRBJ1-1; D might be TRBD1 (6 bases). V shed 10 bases and J shed 1 base, with 13 bases lying between them. The germline CDR1 and CDR2 sequences are MDHEN and SYDVKM. CDR3 length equals 13 residues. The CDR3 DNA sequence: TGTGCCATTCGGGACACCGCGAACACTGAAGCTTTCTTT. It yields the protein CAIRDTANTEAFF.

This chain connects TRBV4-3 to TRBJ1-1, with no clear D. CDR3 length equals 15 residues. Per germline, CDR1 LGHNA and CDR2 YSLEER. Deletions cut 1 base from V and 0 bases from J, with 9 bases between. The CDR3 bases are TGCGCCAGCAGCCAAGGGCCAAACTTGAACACTGAAGCTTTCTTT. It encodes CASSQGPNLNTEAFF.

This rearrangement joins TRBV18 to TRBJ2-1; tentatively, D is TRBD1 (5 bases). V gave up 2 bases and J gave up 5 bases, with 10 bases separating them. CDR3 length equals 14 residues. CDR1 is KGHSH and CDR2 is LQKENI in the germline V gene. The CDR3 here is CASSPGQGDNEQFF. CDR3 DNA sequence: TGTGCCAGCTCACCAGGCCAGGGCGACAATGAGCAGTTCTTC.

The chain employs TRBV10-3 and TRBJ2-7; maybe TRBD1 (5 bases). The CDR3 totals 13 residues. Germline V CDR1 and CDR2: ENHRY, SYGVKD. The V gene lost 6 bases and the J gene lost 9 bases, with 18 bases spanning the gap. The CDR3 is CAIRTQVGVAQYF. The CDR3 nucleotides are TGTGCCATCAGAACCCAGGTAGGGGTGGCGCAGTACTTC.

In this sample, this clone turned up a few times. The J gene is TRBJ1-2, the V gene TRBV30; D may be TRBD1 (5 bases). The germline gives CDR1 GTSNPN, CDR2 SVGIG (reference sequence). This CDR3 region has 13 residues. Trimming removed 0 bases from V and 5 bases from J, with 10 bases in between. CDR3 residues: CAWSVGSGYGYTF. Here the CDR3 DNA reads TGTGCCTGGAGTGTAGGTTCAGGGTATGGCTACACCTTC. Drawing the rest from reference TRBV30 and TRBJ1-2, the complete variable domain is SQTIHQWPATLVQPVGSPLSLECTVEGTSNPNLYWYRQAAGRGLQLLFYSVGIGQISSEVPQNLSASRPQDRQFILSSKKLLLSDSGFYLCAWSVGSGYGYTFGSGTRLTVV.

The chain employs TRBV6-6 and TRBJ2-1; 11 positions match TRBD1. This CDR3 is built from 16 residues. CDR1 is MNHNY and CDR2 is SVGAGI in the germline V gene (reference sequence). After removal of 5 bases from V and 6 bases from J, the junction contained 9 bases not matched to a gene. The CDR3 is CASSQSGTGGSNEQFF. As DNA, the CDR3 is TGTGCCAGCAGTCAATCCGGGACAGGGGGTTCCAATGAGCAGTTCTTC.

The chain combines TRBV5-1 with TRBJ1-1; 9 bases agree with TRBD1. CDR1 is SGHRS and CDR2 is YFSETQ in the germline V gene. Trimming removed 3 bases from V and 10 bases from J; junction bases left unmatched: 7. There are 13 residues in the CDR3. The CDR3 region is CASSSPGQGTAFF. DNA of the CDR3: TGCGCCAGCAGCTCTCCGGGACAGGGTACAGCTTTCTTT.

This chain uses TRBV28 with TRBJ1-2; D is perhaps TRBD1 (6 bases). Trimming removed 10 bases from V and 4 bases from J, with 22 bases in between. The CDR3 contains 15 residues. Germline V gene sequence: CDR1 MDHEN, CDR2 SYDVKM. CDR3 amino acids: CATLGAQGPSYGYTF. In nucleotides, the CDR3 is TGTGCCACCCTGGGGGCACAGGGACCTAGCTATGGCTACACCTTC.

The rearrangement uses TRBV30 and TRBJ1-5; unclear D gene. Trimming stripped 1 base from V and 3 bases from J, with 10 bases between. CDR3 length: 14 amino acids. The germline V gene encodes CDR1 GTSNPN and CDR2 SVGIG (reference sequence). The CDR3 bases are TGTGCCTGGAGTGCAGCAAGGACCAATCAGCCCCAGCATTTT. It translates to CAWSAARTNQPQHF.

The CDR3 DNA sequence: TGCGCCAGCAGCTTGGGAGGGGGAGCGAACACCGGGGAGCTGTTTTTT. Translation: CASSLGGGANTGELFF. The chain employs TRBV5-1 and TRBJ2-2, with D perhaps matching TRBD1 (6 bases). The CDR3 consists of 16 residues. Germline CDR1 SGHRS, CDR2 YFSETQ. V gave up 0 bases and J gave up 0 bases, with 9 bases separating them.

This chain joins TRBV18 and TRBJ2-1; D is perhaps TRBD2 (5 bases). The germline V and J ends were trimmed by 6 bases and 8 bases, with 8 bases remaining between them. CDR3 length: 11 amino acids. Germline-derived CDR1 and CDR2 are KGHSH and LQKENI. The CDR3 sequence is CASSRSDEQFF. The CDR3 DNA reads as TGTGCCAGCTCCCGTAGCGATGAGCAGTTCTTC.

This chain joins TRBV5-4 and TRBJ1-3; the D is unclear. The CDR3 length is 13 residues. V lost 0 bases and J lost 2, with 3 bases in between. Germline CDR1 is SGHNT and CDR2 is YYREEE (reference sequence). CDR3 amino acids: CASSLGAGNTIYF. Written as DNA, the CDR3 is TGTGCCAGCAGCTTGGGGGCTGGAAACACCATATATTTT.

The V and J genes are TRBV4-3 and TRBJ2-5; 8 nucleotides line up with TRBD2. The V gene's germline CDR1 is LGHNA and CDR2 YSLEER. The CDR3 extends over 15 amino acids. The trim removed 4 bases at V and 4 bases at J, leaving 8 bases unmatched. The CDR3: CASSPAAGGRETQYF. The DNA of the CDR3 is TGCGCCAGCAGCCCCGCGGCGGGGGGTAGAGAGACCCAGTACTTC.

V gene TRBV7-2 combines with J gene TRBJ2-2; possible D gene TRBD2, 7 bases. Germline CDR1 and CDR2: SGHTA and FQGNSA. Trimming removed 0 bases at V and 5 bases at J, with 13 bases between. CDR3 length: 16 residues. The DNA of the CDR3 is TGTGCCAGCAGCTTAGCGGGGGGGCGAGTTACCGGGGAGCTGTTTTTT. It is translated as CASSLAGGRVTGELFF. Based on the CDR3 plus reference TRBV7-2 and TRBJ2-2, the full variable domain is GAGVSQSPSNKVTEKGKDVELRCDPISGHTALYWYRQSLGQGLEFLIYFQGNSAPDKSGLPSDRFSAERTGGSVSTLTIQRTQQEDSAVYLCASSLAGGRVTGELFFGEGSRLTVL.

The chain combines TRBV11-2 with TRBJ1-2, with TRBD1 matching over 8 bases. Germline V gene lookup returns CDR1 SGHAT and CDR2 FQNNGV. The V segment lost 1 base and the J segment 6 bases; nucleotides outside the gene matches: 10. The CDR3 consists of 16 residues. Written as DNA, the CDR3 is TGTGCCAGCAGCTTAGGGTCGGCAGGGGGCTTCGATGGCTACACCTTC. It translates to CASSLGSAGGFDGYTF.

The CDR3 DNA sequence: TGTGCCAGCAGCCCGCCGGGGACGGTGACTAATGAGCAGTTCTTC. It encodes CASSPPGTVTNEQFF. The V gene is TRBV7-9, the J gene TRBJ2-1; either TRBD1 or TRBD2 may supply D (5 bases each). The CDR3 has 15 amino acids. CDR1 is SEHNR, CDR2 FQNEAQ, per germline (reference sequence). V was trimmed by 5 bases and J by 7 bases, leaving 18 bases between them.

This chain connects TRBV10-1 to TRBJ2-7; 13 positions match TRBD2. Looked up from germline, CDR1 is WNHNN and CDR2 is SYGVQD (reference sequence). The length of the CDR3 is 16 residues. The junction had 14 bases not matched to a gene; V was cut back by 9 bases and J by 6 bases. CDR3 sequence: CARGTSGIPLVGEQYF. The DNA for the CDR3 is TGCGCCAGGGGGACTAGCGGGATACCTTTGGTTGGCGAGCAGTACTTC.

The chain recombines TRBV5-4 with TRBJ2-1; the match to TRBD2 covers 13 bases. Losses at the gene ends were 0 bases for V and 4 bases for J; bases not matched to a gene: 4. The CDR3 length is 17 residues. CDR1 and CDR2 from the germline V gene are SGHNT and YYREEE (reference sequence). CDR3: CASSLGTSGSGYNEQFF. In DNA, the CDR3 is TGTGCCAGCAGCTTGGGGACTAGCGGGAGCGGGTACAATGAGCAGTTCTTC.

This chain links TRBV7-3 with TRBJ2-3; 11 bases are shared with TRBD2. Losses at the gene ends were 2 bases for V and 4 bases for J; bases not matched to a gene: 5. The germline CDR1 and CDR2 sequences are SGHTA and FQGTGA. This CDR3 spans 16 amino acids. DNA for the CDR3: TGTGCCAGCAGCTTAGCTAGCGGGAGGTTCGCAGATACGCAGTATTTT. Translated, it gives CASSLASGRFADTQYF.

The CDR3 DNA reads as TGTGCCAGCCAAATCCTCCAGGGGAACACTGAAGCTTTCTTT. The encoded protein is CASQILQGNTEAFF. The chain couples TRBV19 to TRBJ1-1; the D gene is possibly TRBD1 (5 bases). From germline, CDR1 is LNHDA and CDR2 SQIVND (reference sequence). The germline V and J ends were trimmed by 9 bases and 1 base, with 15 bases remaining between them. The CDR3 consists of 14 residues.

The count of this clone is one. The chain carries TRBV4-1 and TRBJ2-1, with 8 bases fitting TRBD1. The junction had 6 bases not matched to a gene; V was cut back by 1 base and J by 4 bases. The germline CDR1 and CDR2 sequences are MGHRA and YSYEKL. There are 16 residues in the CDR3. The CDR3 loop is CASSQVSGQGYNEQFF. DNA of the CDR3: TGCGCCAGCAGCCAAGTTTCAGGACAGGGATACAATGAGCAGTTCTTC.

The rearrangement links TRBV30 to TRBJ1-3, with D unclear. The germline CDR1 and CDR2 sequences are GTSNPN and SVGIG (reference sequence). The CDR3 has 13 residues. Trimming cost V 0 bases and J 3 bases, with 6 bases left between them. Here the CDR3 reads CAWSVGNGNTIYF. In nucleotides, the CDR3 is TGTGCCTGGAGTGTGGGAAATGGAAACACCATATATTTT.

This clone appeared a single time. The chain is built from TRBV27 and TRBJ2-2; 11 nucleotides agree with TRBD2. Germline loops: CDR1 MNHEY, CDR2 SMNVEV (reference sequence). With 6 bases clipped from V and 6 bases from J, the junction kept 9 bases outside the gene matches. CDR3 length equals 16 residues. The CDR3 bases are TGTGCCAGCAGAAGTACCGGGACTAGCGGTCCCGGGGAGCTGTTTTTT. This sequence encodes CASRSTGTSGPGELFF.